Below are 21 T cell receptor beta chains sequenced from a single sample in a study of blood T cell repertoires in COVID-19. Some clones are missing from TCRdb's copy, which holds only in-frame ones; the method was immunoSEQ multiplex PCR. The sample has roughly 240,000 clones, 65% to 90% seen once. The specimen sequenced was peripheral blood. These receptors were taken from a man aged 50-60 years with COVID-19, enrolled during active disease.

This clone was observed a handful of times. The chain joins TRBV6-5 to TRBJ1-4, with 7 bases matching TRBD1. The CDR3 extends over 15 amino acids. The trim removed 0 bases at V and 3 bases at J, leaving 1 base unmatched. The germline V gene encodes CDR1 MNHEY and CDR2 SVGAGI. The CDR3 reads CASSYSQGANEKLFF. The CDR3 region has the DNA TGTGCCAGCAGTTACTCCCAGGGGGCTAATGAAAAACTGTTTTTT.

This sequence joins TRBV5-1 and TRBJ2-5; D gene uncertain. Germline V CDR1 and CDR2: SGHRS, YFSETQ. The V end was cut by 3 bases, the J end by 5 bases, with 14 bases between. The CDR3 runs 14 residues. The CDR3 DNA sequence: TGCGCCAGCAGCTCTATGAGCCTCGGGGAGACCCAGTACTTC. Translated: CASSSMSLGETQYF.

V and J are TRBV10-1 and TRBJ2-5, with 7 bases that match TRBD2. V lost 3 bases, J lost 4 bases, and 5 bases stayed unmatched. This CDR3 is built from 14 residues. Germline CDR1 WNHNN, CDR2 SYGVQD (reference sequence). Written as DNA, the CDR3 is TGCGCCAGCAGTGAAGGTGGGGGGGGAGAGACCCAGTACTTC. It translates to CASSEGGGGETQYF.

This clone was detected only a few times. This chain uses TRBV10-3 with TRBJ1-4, with 8 bases lining up with TRBD1. CDR1 ENHRY and CDR2 SYGVKD come from the germline V gene. V lost 11 bases to trimming and J lost 5 bases; unmatched junction nucleotides: 13. The CDR3 has 15 residues. The CDR3 nucleotides read TGTGCCGCCAACCCTGGGACAGGAACAAATGAAAAACTGTTTTTT. Protein sequence: CAANPGTGTNEKLFF.

In its sample, this clone was seen a few times. The chain couples TRBV7-8 to TRBJ1-4, with 8 bases that match TRBD1. Unmatched junction bases numbered 7, after V lost 5 bases and J lost 8 bases. From germline, CDR1 is SGHVS and CDR2 FQNEAQ. This CDR3 spans 14 amino acids. The CDR3 coding sequence is TGTGCCAGCAGCCCAAACAGGGGGGTGGAAAAACTGTTTTTT. Translating it yields CASSPNRGVEKLFF.

This chain joins TRBV7-2 and TRBJ1-1, with 8 bases lining up with TRBD1. Trimming at V came to 3 bases and at J to 4 bases, leaving 4 bases not matched to a gene. This CDR3 is built from 14 residues. The V gene's germline CDR1 is SGHTA and CDR2 FQGNSA. The CDR3 sequence is CASSFQGAFTEAFF. CDR3 bases: TGTGCCAGCAGCTTCCAGGGGGCTTTCACTGAAGCTTTCTTT.

This clone was detected only once. CDR3 nucleotides: TGTGCCAGCAGCCAACGACTGTTTGGAGGAGGAAACACCATATATTTT. Translated, it gives CASSQRLFGGGNTIYF. The V gene is TRBV7-9, the J gene TRBJ1-3; D uncertain. Trimming cost V 5 bases and J 4 bases, with 18 bases left between them. The germline V gene encodes CDR1 SEHNR and CDR2 FQNEAQ (reference sequence). The CDR3 is 16 amino acids.

The chain links TRBV12-3 or TRBV12-4 to TRBJ2-1, with D maybe TRBD2 (5 bases). The CDR3 has 12 residues. V shed 3 bases and J shed 10 bases, with 10 bases lying between them. The chain's CDR3 is CASSFVSGEQFF. CDR3 nucleotide sequence: TGTGCCAGCAGTTTTGTGTCGGGGGAGCAGTTCTTC.

This sequence joins TRBV3-1 (or the pseudogene TRBV3-2) and TRBJ2-3, with a tentative D call TRBD1 (5 bases). The CDR3 is 17 amino acids. The germline V gene has CDR1 LGHDT and CDR2 YNNKEL (reference sequence). Between the trimmed V and J ends, which lost 1 base and 3 bases, there was a span of 17 bases. CDR3 protein: CASSQVSNRRPTDTQYF. The CDR3 bases are TGTGCCAGCAGCCAAGTGTCTAACAGGCGACCGACAGATACGCAGTATTTT.

The chain employs TRBV5-4 and TRBJ1-1, with D possibly TRBD1 on 6 matching bases. Trimming took off 4 bases at V and 0 bases at J, with 13 bases between the two ends. The CDR3 covers 15 residues. Germline V lookup: CDR1 SGHNT, CDR2 YYREEE (reference sequence). CDR3 residues: CASSGGQNMNTEAFF. The DNA of the CDR3 is TGTGCCAGCAGCGGAGGACAGAATATGAACACTGAAGCTTTCTTT.

The V gene is TRBV11-2, the J gene TRBJ1-1, with TRBD1 as a possible D gene (5 bases). The CDR3 runs 13 residues. Germline V lookup: CDR1 SGHAT, CDR2 FQNNGV. The germline V and J ends were trimmed by 1 base and 6 bases, with 9 bases remaining between them. The DNA of the CDR3 is TGTGCCAGCAGCTTAGTCTGGGGGGCTGAAGCTTTCTTT. Protein product: CASSLVWGAEAFF.

J is TRBJ2-1 and V is TRBV24-1; 9 bases agree with TRBD2. The V segment lost 3 bases and the J segment 1 base; nucleotides outside the gene matches: 9. The CDR3 spans 18 residues. Germline V CDR1 and CDR2: KGHDR, SFDVKD. The CDR3 protein is CATSDGGLTSGSYNEQFF. The CDR3 region has the DNA TGTGCCACCAGTGATGGTGGTCTGACTAGCGGATCCTACAATGAGCAGTTCTTC.

V usage is TRBV2 and J usage is TRBJ2-7; 7 nucleotides align to TRBD1. Germline trimming cut 10 bases from V and 9 bases from J; bases unmatched to any gene: 9. The V gene's germline CDR1 is SNHLY and CDR2 FYNNEI. The CDR3 runs to 11 residues. Here the CDR3 reads CATGQKGPQYF. The DNA of the CDR3 is TGTGCCACGGGACAGAAGGGCCCGCAGTACTTC.

The DNA for the CDR3 is TGTGCCAGCAGTTTATCTCGGGACAGCAATTCACCCCTCCACTTT. Translation: CASSLSRDSNSPLHF. V is TRBV27 and J is TRBJ1-6; TRBD1 matches 7 bases. After removal of 0 bases from V and 7 bases from J, the junction contained 3 bases not matched to a gene. This CDR3 spans 15 amino acids. The V gene's germline CDR1 is MNHEY and CDR2 SMNVEV (reference sequence).

The chain is built from TRBV3-1 (or the pseudogene TRBV3-2) and TRBJ2-1; D possibly corresponds to TRBD2 (5 bases). V was cut by 7 bases and J by 7 bases, with 8 bases left in between. The CDR3 has 11 amino acids. Germline V gene lookup returns CDR1 LGHDT and CDR2 YNNKEL (reference sequence). The CDR3 reads CASTSGNEQFF. DNA of the CDR3: TGTGCCAGCACTTCGGGGAATGAGCAGTTCTTC.

Here the CDR3 reads CASSSRDRESSYEQYF. CDR3 sequence (DNA): TGTGCCAGCAGCTCCCGGGACAGGGAGAGCTCCTACGAGCAGTACTTC. The V gene is TRBV7-6, the J gene TRBJ2-7; the match to TRBD1 covers 9 bases. Looked up from germline, CDR1 is SGHVS and CDR2 is FNYEAQ. Germline trimming cut 4 bases from V and 0 bases from J; bases unmatched to any gene: 7. This CDR3 is 16 amino acids long. Full variable domain (rest looked up from reference TRBV7-6 and TRBJ2-7): GAGVSQSPRYKVTKRGQDVALRCDPISGHVSLYWYRQALGQGPEFLTYFNYEAQQDKSGLPNDRFSAERPEGSISTLTIQRTEQRDSAMYRCASSSRDRESSYEQYFGPGTRLTVT.

The genes are TRBV3-1 (or the pseudogene TRBV3-2) and TRBJ1-1, with D possibly being TRBD1 (6 bases). Germline V gives CDR1 LGHDT, CDR2 YNNKEL (reference sequence). The germline V and J ends were trimmed by 0 bases and 5 bases, with 13 bases remaining between them. The CDR3 length is 15 residues. CDR3 residues: CASSQESGAGTEAFF. The CDR3 bases are TGTGCCAGCAGCCAAGAGTCAGGGGCTGGTACTGAAGCTTTCTTT.

The rearrangement links TRBV10-2 to TRBJ1-5, with D possibly matching TRBD1 (6 bases). Germline V CDR1 and CDR2: WSHSY, SAAADI. The ends were cut back, 3 bases at V and 4 bases at J, with 10 bases in the middle. The CDR3 extends over 14 amino acids. This CDR3 reads CASSEPTGNQPQHF. CDR3 DNA sequence: TGCGCCAGCAGTGAACCAACAGGGAATCAGCCCCAGCATTTT.

The genes are TRBV3-1 (or the pseudogene TRBV3-2) and TRBJ2-1; 9 bases agree with TRBD2. This CDR3 has 16 residues. The germline gives CDR1 LGHDT, CDR2 YNNKEL (reference sequence). The V and J ends lost 0 bases and 7 bases, in that order; junction bases with no gene match: 7. The CDR3 sequence: CASSQDGRGGGNEQFF. CDR3 in DNA: TGTGCCAGCAGCCAAGATGGGCGCGGGGGGGGAAATGAGCAGTTCTTC.

This rearrangement joins TRBV6-5 to TRBJ1-6; D remains unclear. The CDR3 has 12 amino acids. CDR1 is MNHEY, CDR2 SVGAGI, per germline. V was shortened by 8 bases and J by 9 bases, with 11 bases between the two germline ends. The CDR3 protein is CASYEVGSPLHF. DNA for the CDR3: TGTGCCAGCTATGAGGTTGGTTCACCCCTCCACTTT.

The gene calls are TRBV7-2 and TRBJ2-3; 10 bases map to TRBD2. CDR3 length equals 16 residues. V lost 1 base, J lost 6 bases, and 7 bases stayed unmatched. Germline values: CDR1 SGHTA, CDR2 FQGNSA. CDR3 amino acids: CASSLVGSGGADTQYF. CDR3 coding DNA: TGTGCCAGCAGCTTAGTAGGGAGCGGGGGGGCTGATACGCAGTATTTT.